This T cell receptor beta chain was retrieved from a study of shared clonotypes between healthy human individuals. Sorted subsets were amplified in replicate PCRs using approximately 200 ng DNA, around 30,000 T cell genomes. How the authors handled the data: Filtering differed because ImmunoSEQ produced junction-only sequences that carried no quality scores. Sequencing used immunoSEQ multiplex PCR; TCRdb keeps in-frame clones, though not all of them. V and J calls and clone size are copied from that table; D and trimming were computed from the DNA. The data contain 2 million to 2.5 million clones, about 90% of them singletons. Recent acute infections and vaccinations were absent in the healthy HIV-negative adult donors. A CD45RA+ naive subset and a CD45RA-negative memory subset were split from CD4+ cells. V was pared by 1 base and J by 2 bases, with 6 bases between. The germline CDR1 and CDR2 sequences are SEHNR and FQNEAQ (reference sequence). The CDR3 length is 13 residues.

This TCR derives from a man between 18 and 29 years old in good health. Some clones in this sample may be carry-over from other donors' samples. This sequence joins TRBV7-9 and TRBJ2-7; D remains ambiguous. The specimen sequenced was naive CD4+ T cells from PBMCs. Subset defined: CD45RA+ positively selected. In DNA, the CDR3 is TGTGCCAGCAGCTTAGACTATCCCTACGAGCAGTACTTC. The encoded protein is CASSLDYPYEQYF.